This T cell receptor (beta chain) emerged from a study of molecular identifiers for immune sequencing clone quantification (dated by TCRdb to the late 2010s). Context from the whole study: For a replicate experiment, RNA from roughly 20,000 or 100,000 naive CD8 T cells was divided into five aliquots, and four of the five aliquots were sequenced. This methods study benchmarked molecular-identifier clustering-based TCR repertoire sequencing (MIDCIRS) and TCR RNA copy counting, using CD8 T cells to do so. General findings and caveats noted by the study authors: About three recovered TCR RNA copies per cell were obtained by modeling, versus roughly 9.7 by digital PCR, implying a capture efficiency of 25% to 30%. Identical TCR molecules sharing a barcode could cause highly expanded clone sizes to be underestimated. When barcode sub-clustering was omitted, TCR diversity was inflated by chimeric consensus sequences, with chimeras reaching as high as 47%. Spiked-in Jurkat TCR RNA equal to a single cell's worth was reported to be detectable even within 1,100,000 naive CD8 T cells. In CMV-specific effector cells, over 99% of molecules were held by clones above 20 RNA copies, whereas under 1% of molecules were held by such clones in naive cells. Spiked-in Jurkat TCR RNA (about 10 copies' worth), which is not part of the donor repertoire, was contained in the naive libraries.

This clonotype was observed many times. Its cognate antigen has yet to be identified. No base quality values were provided; no much bigger clone lies one nucleotide off. Naive CD8 T cell libraries were made from about 20,000 to 1,000,000 sorted cells using 10%, 30% or 50% of purified RNA. Naive CD8 T cells were FACS-sorted as CD8+CD4-CCR7+CD45RA+ on a BD FACSAria II into RLT Plus buffer. To test detection sensitivity, Jurkat RNA equal to some 11 TCR copies was added to samples of about 18,000-1,100,000 naive CD8 T cells. Enrichment of CD8 T cells was done with RosetteSep CD8+ T Cell Enrichment Cocktail plus Ficoll-Paque, and ACK red cell lysis came afterward. The CDR3 sequence holds 14 residues, the cysteine and phenylalanine included. Only CDR3 DNA is held: 42 bases, read in frame from base 1. The germline V gene supplies CDR1 SGHRS and CDR2 YFSETQ. V is pared back by 0 bases and J by 4 bases, with 10 bases lying between the germline termini.

The library was built by means of PCR. Sequencing was carried out with a NextSeq 500. Bulk TCR libraries were prepared as previously described, using TCR primers listed in Table S5. The Qiagen AllPrep DNA/RNA kit was used to purify total RNA. Before analysis, reads from multiple sequencing runs of one library were combined. The authors' analysis ran thus. Only reads with exact TCR constant sequence were kept, trimmed to 150 nt, and grouped by their 12-nt molecular barcodes. Reads within each barcode group were sub-clustered using a 15% Levenshtein threshold, and quality-weighted consensus sequences were constructed for each RNA molecule. Non-functional sequences were excluded, and lower-count sequences lying one edit away from another sequence were also excluded. On the basis of fitting two negative binomial distributions, barcode sub-clusters with fewer than 20% of the maximum read count were discarded. The raw public reads went through TCRdb reprocessing: fastp at Q25, MiXCR clone calling, in-frame beta chains kept. Records with the same CDR3 protein are collapsed into one entry carrying the most frequent genes and DNA. None of the V and J calls come from the authors' own analysis; TCRdb made them. In this sample the table shows around 300,000 distinct CDR3 sequences, about 23% of which occur a single time. The ten biggest clones cover approximately 0.74% of the sample.

The rearrangement combines TRBV5-1 with TRBJ2-5; the D region may be TRBD1 or TRBD2, each matching 5 bases equally. This receptor was obtained from a human donor in good health. Some libraries in this study had Jurkat cell RNA spiked in. Sequencing was done on a sample of naive CD8+ T cells from blood, with Jurkat cell RNA spiked in. The cell subset or site label here, explained by the study, means: FACS-sorted CD8+CD4-CCR7+CD45RA+ naive T cells. The CDR3 loop reads CASSLGEGLETQYF. The bases read TGCGCCAGCAGCTTGGGCGAGGGGCTAGAGACCCAGTACTTC.